A selection of T cell receptor beta chains follows, all from one sample in a study of blood T cell repertoires in COVID-19. Repertoires were generated with immunoSEQ multiplex PCR, while TCRdb's copy carries only in-frame clones and drops some. The data contain about 210,000 clones, under 95% of them singletons. Sequences were obtained from peripheral blood. The source of these receptors is a young man with acute or convalescent COVID-19. CDR3s include the opening cysteine and the closing phenylalanine or tryptophan. Fields, in order: V gene, J gene, CDR3 protein.

TRBV28,TRBJ1-2,CAIADRAGGYTF
TRBV10-1,TRBJ2-3,CASSGQGDTQYF
TRBV5-1,TRBJ1-1,CASSSYSNTEAFF
TRBV18,TRBJ2-7,CASSPGDTYEQYF
TRBV7-9,TRBJ2-3,CASSSPTSITDTQYF
TRBV2,TRBJ2-7,CASKQGPYEQYF
TRBV7-2,TRBJ2-1,CASSSDSREYNEQFF
TRBV6-9,TRBJ2-2,CASCRLNREPSTGELFF
TRBV7-6,TRBJ1-1,CASSLTSGLNTEAFF
TRBV5-1,TRBJ2-2,CASSLADTGELFF
TRBV30,TRBJ2-3,CAWRRTSSTDTQYF
TRBV10-3,TRBJ1-3,CAISERGTGFSGNTIYF
TRBV7-9,TRBJ2-1,CATIRLAGGHEQFF
TRBV28,TRBJ2-1,CASSARQGVFNEQFF
TRBV28,TRBJ2-7,CASSRTPGQGKNYEQYF
TRBV6-1,TRBJ1-6,CASSELDRVNNSPLHF
TRBV7-9,TRBJ2-7,CASSPRDRGLNEQYF
TRBV7-9,TRBJ1-4,CASSLGHRGNEKLFF
TRBV3-1/TRBV3-2,TRBJ1-6,CASSQEGASGSPLHF
TRBV4-2,TRBJ2-3,CASSQELAGGTSTDTQYF
TRBV6-5,TRBJ1-3,CASAKTVQENTIYF
TRBV18,TRBJ1-2,CASSPPSGPRRDGYTF
TRBV5-1,TRBJ2-7,CASTLSTGLEGEQYF
TRBV7-9,TRBJ1-4,CASSLDGGKLFF
TRBV11-1,TRBJ2-7,CASSPVRQGSEQYF
TRBV11-2,TRBJ2-3,CASSQRGTTDTQYF
TRBV9,TRBJ2-3,CASSVAPVAGTTDTQYF
TRBV28,TRBJ1-1,CASSLLRQRNTEAFF
TRBV7-3,TRBJ1-1,CASSVLPGSNTEAFF